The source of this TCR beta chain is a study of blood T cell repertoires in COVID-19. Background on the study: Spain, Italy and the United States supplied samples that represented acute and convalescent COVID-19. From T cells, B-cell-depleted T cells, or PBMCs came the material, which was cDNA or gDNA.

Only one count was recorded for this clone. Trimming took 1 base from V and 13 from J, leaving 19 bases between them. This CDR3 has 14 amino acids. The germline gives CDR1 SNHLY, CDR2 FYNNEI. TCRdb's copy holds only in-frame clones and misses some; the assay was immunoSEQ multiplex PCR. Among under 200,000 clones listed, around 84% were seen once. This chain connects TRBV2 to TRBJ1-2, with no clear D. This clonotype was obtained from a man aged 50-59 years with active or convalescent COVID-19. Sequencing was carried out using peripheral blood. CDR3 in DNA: TGTGCCAGCAGTGAAGGGCAGGTCTATGGCTACTCCACCTTC. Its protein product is CASSEGQVYGYSTF.